What follows are 18 T cell receptor beta chains derived from one specimen sequenced in a study of shared clonotypes between healthy human individuals. Libraries were prepared by immunoSEQ multiplex PCR; TCRdb keeps only in-frame clonotypes and omits some of them. The data contain hundreds of thousands of clones, 95% to 97% of them seen just once; the ten biggest clones take up approximately 0.12%. Terminally differentiated effector memory CD45RA+ cells were left out of the naive CD8 fraction, which was CD45RO-negative and positively selected for CCR7. The source material was naive CD8+ T cells sorted from blood. The receptors shown here come from a young woman in good health.

V and J are TRBV2 and TRBJ2-1, with 9 bases that match TRBD2. Germline CDR1 is SNHLY and CDR2 is FYNNEI. The CDR3 consists of 15 residues. V shed 6 bases, J shed 3 bases, and the junction held 6 bases outside the gene matches. The CDR3 here is CASREGLAGYNEQFF. The CDR3 bases are TGTGCCAGCAGAGAGGGACTAGCAGGCTACAATGAGCAGTTCTTC.

The chain couples TRBV11-3 to TRBJ1-4; D is possibly TRBD1 (5 bases). This CDR3 contains 18 residues. The V end lost 5 bases, the J end lost 2 bases, and 21 bases lay between the germline ends. The germline CDR1 and CDR2 sequences are SGHNT and YENEEA. The CDR3 nucleotides read TGTGCCAGCAGCCATAATAAAGGACACAAGAGGACTAATGAAAAACTGTTTTTT. Translating gives CASSHNKGHKRTNEKLFF.

V and J are TRBV29-1 and TRBJ2-1; D unclear. Trimming took 2 bases from V and 9 from J, leaving 11 bases between them. The CDR3 covers 12 residues. The V gene's germline CDR1 is SQVTM and CDR2 ANQGSEA. The CDR3 here is CSVERDPREQFF. The CDR3 bases are TGCAGCGTTGAACGAGATCCCCGTGAGCAGTTCTTC.

The chain links TRBV27 to TRBJ1-1, with D unresolved. The CDR3 is made up of 14 amino acids. Germline CDR1 and CDR2: MNHEY and SMNVEV (reference sequence). The germline V and J ends were trimmed by 1 base and 0 bases, with 6 bases remaining between them. CDR3 sequence: CASSLYDMNTEAFF. The CDR3 coding sequence is TGTGCCAGCAGTTTATACGATATGAACACTGAAGCTTTCTTT.

V and J are TRBV29-1 and TRBJ1-2, with D uncertain. CDR3 length equals 10 residues. The V end was cut by 5 bases, the J end by 8 bases, with 9 bases between. Germline-derived CDR1 and CDR2 are SQVTM and ANQGSEA. CDR3 sequence: CSVLSDGYTF. Here the CDR3 DNA reads TGCAGCGTTTTATCGGACGGCTACACCTTC.

This chain links TRBV9 with TRBJ1-2; D is possibly TRBD1 (5 bases). The germline V gene has CDR1 SGDLS and CDR2 YYNGEE. Trimming shortened V by 0 bases and J by 2 bases, and 11 bases separated the two germline ends. CDR3 length equals 15 residues. The CDR3 here is CASSVVKGRNYGYTF. DNA for the CDR3: TGTGCCAGCAGCGTAGTTAAGGGGCGGAACTATGGCTACACCTTC.

The chain is built from TRBV7-2 and TRBJ2-1; 11 bases line up with TRBD2. CDR1 is SGHTA, CDR2 FQGNSA, per germline. V trimming: 2 bases; J trimming: 7 bases; junction bases outside the gene matches: 4. The CDR3 consists of 15 residues. The CDR3 DNA is TGTGCCAGCAGCTTACTTAGCGGGAGGGGGAATGAGCAGTTCTTC. Residues: CASSLLSGRGNEQFF.

The chain links TRBV9 to TRBJ2-4, with 8 bases matching TRBD2. V lost 0 bases and J lost 0; bases outside the gene matches: 2. The germline gives CDR1 SGDLS, CDR2 YYNGEE. CDR3 length: 16 residues. CDR3 DNA: TGTGCCAGCAGCGTAGCTAGCGGGTTAGCCAAAAACATTCAGTACTTC. This encodes CASSVASGLAKNIQYF. The full variable domain, its missing parts supplied by reference TRBV9 and TRBJ2-4, is DSGVTQTPKHLITATGQRVTLRCSPRSGDLSVYWYQQSLDQGLQFLIQYYNGEERAKGNILERFSAQQFPDLHSELNLSSLELGDSALYFCASSVASGLAKNIQYFGAGTRLSVL.

The V gene is TRBV21-1, the J gene TRBJ2-3; no DNA check was done on the table's D call, TRBD1. TRBV21-1 is a pseudogene. The CDR3 is 18 residues long. The CDR3 reads CASSQKGAQRWATDTQYF. DNA of the CDR3: TGTGCCAGCAGCCAGAAAGGGGCACAGCGTTGGGCCACAGATACGCAGTATTTT.

The J gene is TRBJ1-1, the V gene TRBV14, with D possibly TRBD1 on 5 matching bases. Germline V gene lookup returns CDR1 SGHDN and CDR2 FVKESK. The CDR3 covers 16 residues. V was shortened by 6 bases and J by 2 bases, with 19 bases between the two germline ends. CDR3 region: CASSPLRGQGNTEAFF. Here the CDR3 DNA reads TGTGCCAGCAGTCCCCTGAGAGGTCAGGGCAACACTGAAGCTTTCTTT.

This clone is a singleton in its sample. The chain joins TRBV6-5 to TRBJ1-3, with a possible D match to TRBD1 (6 bases). Deletions cut 5 bases from V and 4 bases from J, with 9 bases between. The CDR3 extends over 13 amino acids. Per germline, CDR1 MNHEY and CDR2 SVGAGI. CDR3 loop: CASSRTGGNTIYF. DNA of the CDR3: TGTGCCAGCAGTAGAACAGGGGGAAACACCATATATTTT.

The chain carries TRBV1 and TRBJ1-6; the DNA was not used to check the table's D call, TRBD1. TRBV1 is assigned pseudogene status. The CDR3 covers 16 residues. The CDR3 loop reads CTSSLRGHLVRSPLHF. For the CDR3, the DNA is TGCACCAGCAGCCTGAGAGGACACCTAGTAAGGTCACCCCTCCACTTT.

This chain joins TRBV4-1 and TRBJ1-4; D ambiguous. The CDR3 consists of 14 residues. The germline CDR1 and CDR2 sequences are MGHRA and YSYEKL. V was clipped by 1 base and J by 3 bases, with 6 bases between them. The CDR3 sequence is CASSQGVANEKLFF. CDR3 bases: TGCGCCAGCAGCCAAGGGGTTGCTAATGAAAAACTGTTTTTT.

The chain uses TRBV21-1 and TRBJ2-7. TRBV21-1 constitutes a pseudogene. The CDR3 extends over 16 amino acids. The CDR3 sequence is CASTEKDPISANEQYF. The CDR3 DNA is TGTGCCAGCACCGAGAAGGACCCCATCTCGGCCAACGAGCAGTACTTC.

The chain has TRBV6-5 and TRBJ2-1; TRBD2 matches at 8 bases. Trimming cost V 2 bases and J 10 bases; bases outside gene matches: 7. CDR1 is MNHEY and CDR2 is SVGAGI in the germline V gene. The CDR3 has 14 residues. CDR3: CASSYTIAGREQFF. For the CDR3, the DNA is TGTGCCAGCAGTTACACCATAGCGGGGCGGGAGCAGTTCTTC.

The chain recombines TRBV7-9 with TRBJ2-5; 9 positions match TRBD2. The tail of the sequence fits TRBJ2-7 better, so the J call may be wrong. Germline V gene data show CDR1 as SEHNR and CDR2 as FQNEAQ (reference sequence). The CDR3 runs to 13 residues. This chain's CDR3 is CASSARTSDEQYF. The CDR3 bases are TGTGCCAGCAGCGCCAGGACTAGCGACGAGCAGTACTTC.

The genes are TRBV2 and TRBJ2-1, with 8 bases fitting TRBD1. Germline CDR1 reads SNHLY; CDR2 reads FYNNEI. Trimming cost V 9 bases and J 8 bases; bases outside gene matches: 9. There are 13 residues in the CDR3. CDR3 sequence reads: CASRAQGDHEQFF. CDR3 sequence (DNA): TGTGCCAGTAGAGCACAGGGGGACCATGAGCAGTTCTTC.

The chain's CDR3 is CASSWRGYSNQPQHF. As DNA, the CDR3 is TGTGCCAGTAGTTGGAGGGGGTATAGCAATCAGCCCCAGCATTTT. V usage is TRBV19 and J usage is TRBJ1-5; D perhaps matches TRBD1 (6 bases). Between the trimmed V and J ends, which lost 5 bases and 0 bases, there was a span of 11 bases. Germline CDR1 is LNHDA and CDR2 is SQIVND (reference sequence). The CDR3 consists of 15 residues.